The entry below gives a single T cell receptor (beta chain) sequence along with its context. Its antigen is currently unknown. Lesional scalp punch biopsies and peripheral blood came from alopecia areata patients. This sample stems from a study of CD8+ T cells in alopecia areata. Study context: The study gave tofacitinib for 6 to 18 months, then 6 months off drug. General study findings and limits: Alphabeta T cells residing in normal skin are also sequenced in scalp samples. Relative to mice, TCR sharing across patients was less clear, a difference possibly HLA-related.

After isolation, RNA underwent reverse transcription to generate cDNA as the sequencing template. Sequencing was performed with immunoSEQ multiplex PCR; in TCRdb, only in-frame clones are kept and a portion is missing. Counted here are 150,000 or so clones, around 47% occurring once; the ten biggest clones make up about 6.4%. V was pared by 1 base and J by 1 base, with 8 bases between. This CDR3 contains 14 residues. Germline assignment: CDR1 SGHRS and CDR2 YFSETQ. This TCR was sampled from a human donor with alopecia areata. The chain recombines TRBV5-1 with TRBJ2-5; the D is unclear. Sequenced input: CD4+ T cells sorted from blood. CDR3 region: CASSLWYSQETQYF. The CDR3 DNA follows: TGCGCCAGCAGCTTGTGGTACAGCCAAGAGACCCAGTACTTC.